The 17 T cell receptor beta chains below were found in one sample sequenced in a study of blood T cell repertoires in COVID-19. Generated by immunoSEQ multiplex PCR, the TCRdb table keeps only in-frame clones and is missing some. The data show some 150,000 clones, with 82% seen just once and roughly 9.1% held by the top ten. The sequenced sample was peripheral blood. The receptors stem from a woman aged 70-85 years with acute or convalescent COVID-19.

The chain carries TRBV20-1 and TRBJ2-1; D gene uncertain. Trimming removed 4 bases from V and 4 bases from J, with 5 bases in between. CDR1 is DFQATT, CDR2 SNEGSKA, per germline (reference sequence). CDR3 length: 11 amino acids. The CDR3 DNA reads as TGCAGTGCTACTAGTTACAATGAGCAGTTCTTC. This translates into CSATSYNEQFF.

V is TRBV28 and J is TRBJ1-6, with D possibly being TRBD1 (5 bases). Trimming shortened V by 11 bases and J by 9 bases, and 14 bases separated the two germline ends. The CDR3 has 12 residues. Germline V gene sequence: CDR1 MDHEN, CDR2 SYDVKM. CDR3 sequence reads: CARRGGVSPLHF. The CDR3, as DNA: TGTGCCCGACGGGGGGGGGTTTCACCCCTCCACTTT.

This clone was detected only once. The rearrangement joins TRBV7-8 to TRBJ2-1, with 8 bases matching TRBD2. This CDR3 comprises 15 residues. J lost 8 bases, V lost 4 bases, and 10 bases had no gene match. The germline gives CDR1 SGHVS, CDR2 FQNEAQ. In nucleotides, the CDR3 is TGTGCCAGCAGCTCAAGCGGGGGCTCCCCCGATGAGCAGTTCTTC. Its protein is CASSSSGGSPDEQFF.

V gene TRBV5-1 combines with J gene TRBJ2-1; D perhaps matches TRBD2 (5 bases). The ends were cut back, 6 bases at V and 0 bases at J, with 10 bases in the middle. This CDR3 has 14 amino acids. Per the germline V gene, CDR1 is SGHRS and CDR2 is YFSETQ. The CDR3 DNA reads TGCGCCAGCATGAGGGAGAGCTCCTACAATGAGCAGTTCTTC. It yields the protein CASMRESSYNEQFF. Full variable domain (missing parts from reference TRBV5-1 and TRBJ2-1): KAGVTQTPRYLIKTRGQQVTLSCSPISGHRSVSWYQQTPGQGLQFLFEYFSETQRNKGNFPGRFSGRQFSNSRSEMNVSTLELGDSALYLCASMRESSYNEQFFGPGTRLTVL.

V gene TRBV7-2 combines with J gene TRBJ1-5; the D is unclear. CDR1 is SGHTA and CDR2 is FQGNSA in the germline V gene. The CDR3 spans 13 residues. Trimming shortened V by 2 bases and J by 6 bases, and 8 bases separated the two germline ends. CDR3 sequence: CASSLIGGQPQHF. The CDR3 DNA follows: TGTGCCAGCAGCTTAATCGGCGGTCAGCCCCAGCATTTT.

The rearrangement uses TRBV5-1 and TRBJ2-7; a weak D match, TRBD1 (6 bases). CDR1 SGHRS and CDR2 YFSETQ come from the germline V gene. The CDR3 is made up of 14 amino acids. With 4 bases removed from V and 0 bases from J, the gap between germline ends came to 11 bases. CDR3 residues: CASSITGSSYEQYF. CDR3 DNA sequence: TGCGCCAGCAGCATAACAGGGAGCTCCTACGAGCAGTACTTC.

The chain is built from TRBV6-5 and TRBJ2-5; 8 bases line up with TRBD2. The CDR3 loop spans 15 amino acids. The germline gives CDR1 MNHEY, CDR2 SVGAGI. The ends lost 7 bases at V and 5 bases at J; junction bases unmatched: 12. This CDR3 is CASNPSAGATETQYF. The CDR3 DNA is TGTGCCAGCAACCCCTCAGCGGGAGCTACGGAGACCCAGTACTTC.

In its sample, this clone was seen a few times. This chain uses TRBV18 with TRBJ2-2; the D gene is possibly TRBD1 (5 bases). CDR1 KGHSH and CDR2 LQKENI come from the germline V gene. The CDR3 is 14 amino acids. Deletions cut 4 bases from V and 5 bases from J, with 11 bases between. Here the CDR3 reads CASSLTGRTGELFF. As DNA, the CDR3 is TGTGCCAGCTCACTTACAGGCCGGACCGGGGAGCTGTTTTTT.

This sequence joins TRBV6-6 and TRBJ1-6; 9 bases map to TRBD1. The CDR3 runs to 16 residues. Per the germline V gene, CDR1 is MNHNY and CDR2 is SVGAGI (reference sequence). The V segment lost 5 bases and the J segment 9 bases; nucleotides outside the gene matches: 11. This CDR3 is CASSPPSDRGISPLHF. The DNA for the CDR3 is TGTGCCAGCAGTCCTCCCTCGGACAGGGGTATTTCACCCCTCCACTTT.

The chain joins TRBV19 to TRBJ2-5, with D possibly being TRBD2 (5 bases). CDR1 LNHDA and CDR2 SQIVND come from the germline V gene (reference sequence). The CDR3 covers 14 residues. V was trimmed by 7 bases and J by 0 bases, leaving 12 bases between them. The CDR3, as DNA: TGTGCCAGTACCCATGCGGGCGACCAAGAGACCCAGTACTTC. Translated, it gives CASTHAGDQETQYF. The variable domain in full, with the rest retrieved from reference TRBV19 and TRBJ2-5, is DGGITQSPKYLFRKEGQNVTLSCEQNLNHDAMYWYRQDPGQGLRLIYYSQIVNDFQKGDIAEGYSVSREKKESFPLTVTSAQKNPTAFYLCASTHAGDQETQYFGPGTRLLVL.

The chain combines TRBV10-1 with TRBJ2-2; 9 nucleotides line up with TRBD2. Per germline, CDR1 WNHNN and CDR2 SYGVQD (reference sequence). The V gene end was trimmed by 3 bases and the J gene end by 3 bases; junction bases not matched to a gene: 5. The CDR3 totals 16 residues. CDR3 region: CASSDLAGGYTGELFF. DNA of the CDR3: TGCGCCAGCAGTGACTTGGCGGGAGGGTACACCGGGGAGCTGTTTTTT.

The chain's CDR3 is CASSLDRGWFYGYTF. CDR3 DNA: TGTGCCAGCAGTTTAGACAGGGGCTGGTTCTATGGCTACACCTTC. V and J are TRBV28 and TRBJ1-2, with TRBD1 matching over 8 bases. The CDR3 has 15 amino acids. Germline-derived CDR1 and CDR2 are MDHEN and SYDVKM. V trimming: 2 bases; J trimming: 4 bases; junction bases outside the gene matches: 6.

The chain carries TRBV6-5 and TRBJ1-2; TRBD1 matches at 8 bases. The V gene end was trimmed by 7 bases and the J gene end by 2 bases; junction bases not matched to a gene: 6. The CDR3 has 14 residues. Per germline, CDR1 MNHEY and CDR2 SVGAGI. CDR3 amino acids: CASTSRQGNYGYTF. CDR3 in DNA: TGTGCCAGCACCAGCCGACAGGGGAACTATGGCTACACCTTC.

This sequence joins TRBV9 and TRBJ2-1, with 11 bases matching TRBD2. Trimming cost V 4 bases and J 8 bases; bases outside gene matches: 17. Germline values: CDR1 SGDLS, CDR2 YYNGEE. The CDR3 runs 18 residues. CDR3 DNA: TGTGCCAGCAGCTTCACCCCTGCAGGACTAGCGGGTATCGATGAGCAGTTCTTC. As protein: CASSFTPAGLAGIDEQFF.

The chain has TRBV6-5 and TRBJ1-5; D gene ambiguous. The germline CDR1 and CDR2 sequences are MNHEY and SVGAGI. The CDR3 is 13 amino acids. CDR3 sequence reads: CVSREGFNQPQHF. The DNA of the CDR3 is TGTGTTTCCCGGGAGGGATTCAATCAGCCCCAGCATTTT.

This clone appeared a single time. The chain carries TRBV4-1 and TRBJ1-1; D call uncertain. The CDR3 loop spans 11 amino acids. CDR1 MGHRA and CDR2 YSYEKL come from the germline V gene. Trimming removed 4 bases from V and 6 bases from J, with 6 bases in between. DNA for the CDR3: TGCGCCAGCAGCCGAGGTCCTGAAGCTTTCTTT. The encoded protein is CASSRGPEAFF.

DNA of the CDR3: TGTGCCAGCAGCAGACCAGGGTCTGGGGCCAACGTCCTGACTTTC. Amino acids: CASSRPGSGANVLTF. The V call is TRBV3-1 (or the pseudogene TRBV3-2), the J call TRBJ2-6; D perhaps matches TRBD1 (5 bases). V was pared by 5 bases and J by 1 base, with 9 bases between. Germline CDR1 LGHDT, CDR2 YNNKEL (reference sequence). CDR3 length: 15 amino acids.